The following is a TCR beta chain sequence with its context. Its antigen remains unidentified. It was healthy bone marrow donors who served as donors. The sample is drawn from a study of cytomegalovirus exposure and HLA in healthy donors. Regarding the study as a whole: Other equally common chains were less clonally expanded than HLA-associated TCR beta chains, a later analysis showed.

PCR was performed using 60 Vbeta and 13 Jbeta primers. Assay: immunoSEQ multiplex PCR; the TCRdb copy retains only in-frame clones and omits some. The table records fewer than 200,000 clones, approximately 78% of them present only once. The sample comprised PBMCs. The source is a woman younger than 35 in good health and CMV-seronegative.

DNA of the CDR3: TGTGCCAGCAGTTTAGCCCCCGGGGGGCCCTCAGCTTTCTTT. This encodes CASSLAPGGPSAFF. The J gene is TRBJ1-1, the V gene TRBV28; D possibly corresponds to TRBD1 (6 bases). This CDR3 is 14 amino acids long. The V gene lost 2 bases and the J gene lost 10 bases, with 17 bases spanning the gap. The germline CDR1 and CDR2 sequences are MDHEN and SYDVKM.